What follows is one T cell receptor beta chain and its context. This clonotype was seen many times. The antigen it binds to is not known. Per-base qualities were not stored, and no clone one base away is much larger. The data originate from a study of blood T cells in healthy people across ages (dated by TCRdb to 2013 to 2016). Describing the broader study: In model experiments, template switching captured about one uniquely barcoded TCR beta cDNA molecule for every two T cells. Two additional independent replicas of 1 million unique cDNA reads from the same blood draw were analyzed for two donors (one aged 18 to 30 and one aged 80 or older). The donors were split into four age groups: young (average 16 years), middle-aged (roughly 42), aged (approximately 60) and long-lived (roughly 80). To track age-related changes in TCR beta repertoire diversity, the study relied on deep sequencing normalized with unique cDNA molecular identifiers. To avoid experimental bias, donors of different ages were randomly spread across the sequencing lanes.

The donors were some 36 Caucasian individuals from Russia, aged 6 to 90 years, who were systemically healthy. Approximately 10 milliliters of peripheral blood were collected from each donor into EDTA-treated Vacutainer tubes. Ficoll-Paque density-gradient centrifugation was used to isolate PBMCs, with at least 6 million per sample. Trizol reagent was used to extract total RNA from PBMCs, with at least 6 micrograms per sample. The percentages of naive CD45RAhigh/CD27high T cells were determined by flow cytometry on a PBMC aliquot from every donor. The method behind the library was 5' RACE. Sequencing used an Illumina HiSeq 2500. The second PCR ran for roughly 7 to 11 cycles and used a J-beta primer mix along with a sample-barcoded 5' primer. A template-switch 5' adaptor carrying 12 random nucleotides introduced a unique molecular identifier onto each TCR beta cDNA molecule. At least 2.5 million CDR3-containing paired-end reads were obtained from each sample. First-strand cDNA synthesis was performed from all RNA using the Mint cDNA synthesis kit, with priming by a TRBC-specific oligonucleotide. Following uracil-DNA glycosylase treatment, a first 18-cycle PCR with universal primers M1SS and BC2_uni_R was performed on all cDNA. The original pipeline was this. Each sample was normalized by randomly selecting 1 million high-quality reads, each carrying a distinct molecular identifier. Instead of being binned into consensus sequences, reads that shared molecular identifiers were thrown out. MiTCR, run with a Q25 quality threshold and the strictest error-elimination algorithm, handled CDR3 identification, clonotype clustering and error correction. Lower-bound total TCR beta diversity was estimated with a nonparametric unseen species model using Euler transformation. TCRdb reanalyzed the raw reads on its own, using fastp at Q25 for trimming and MiXCR for clone calling, and kept in-frame beta chains. Rows with a matching CDR3 protein are joined into one entry that keeps the most common DNA and genes. The V and J calls reflect TCRdb's pipeline rather than the authors' work. The sample includes roughly 680,000 distinct CDR3 sequences, with about 50% observed a single time. Of the sample, approximately 12% is held by the ten largest clones.

Overall results and qualifications from the work: There was a strong correlation between observed TCR beta diversity and the percentage of naive T cells measured by flow cytometry. Observed TCR beta diversity per million T cells fell roughly linearly with age, and a significant reduction was already apparent by age approximately 41. Compared with the aged group, the long-lived group had more naive CD4+ T cells, fewer expanded clones and increased TCR diversity, suggesting age selection. Estimates of total diversity based on one million sequenced T cells were regarded as lower bounds and as underestimates. Since profiling was done on bulk unsorted PBMCs, naive and antigen-experienced compartments could not be conclusively compared. Donor CMV infection status was unknown, potentially confounding age-related changes in expanded clonotypes.

From the cysteine up to the phenylalanine, the CDR3 has a length of 13 residues. Only CDR3 DNA remains: 39 bases, in frame from the first base. From a lookup of the germline V gene, CDR1 and CDR2 are SGHTA and FQGNSA. V sheds 3 bases and J sheds 4 bases, leaving 8 bases between their ends. The sequence was obtained from a woman aged 80 or older in good health. The rearranged segments are TRBV7-2 and TRBJ2-3; the D gene cannot be named for sure. Material for sequencing was blood. CDR3 region: CASSFVRSDTQYF. The DNA sequence is TGTGCCAGCAGCTTTGTAAGGTCAGATACGCAGTATTTT.